The 31 T cell receptor beta chains in this list originate from one sample, sequenced in a study of blood T cell repertoires in COVID-19. The data were produced by immunoSEQ multiplex PCR, yet TCRdb's version contains in-frame clones alone and is incomplete. The repertoire holds roughly 120,000 clones, roughly 86% seen once, with around 4.6% in the top ten. Source material: peripheral blood. The receptors shown here come from a middle-aged man with acute or convalescent COVID-19.

The J gene is TRBJ1-1, the V gene TRBV5-5; no definite D call. With 6 bases removed from V and 0 bases from J, the gap between germline ends came to 9 bases. Germline CDR1 SGHKS, CDR2 YYEKEE (reference sequence). This CDR3 is built from 13 residues. CDR3 sequence (DNA): TGTGCCAGCATCCCCGGGGTGAACACTGAAGCTTTCTTT. Translating gives CASIPGVNTEAFF.

The chain has TRBV5-1 and TRBJ2-1; D is ambiguous. This CDR3 is built from 15 residues. V was trimmed by 2 bases and J by 0 bases, leaving 9 bases between them. CDR1 is SGHRS and CDR2 is YFSETQ in the germline V gene. The CDR3 DNA is TGCGCCAGCAGCTTATCTGGAGTCTCCTACAATGAGCAGTTCTTC. This gives the protein CASSLSGVSYNEQFF.

This clone was recorded only once. The chain combines TRBV2 with TRBJ2-1, with D tentatively TRBD2 (7 bases). The CDR3 sequence is 15 residues long. CDR1 is SNHLY, CDR2 FYNNEI, per germline. Deletions cut 7 bases from V and 2 bases from J, with 15 bases between. The chain's CDR3 is CASTGRGGPYNEQFF. Here the CDR3 DNA reads TGTGCCAGCACCGGTAGGGGGGGGCCCTACAATGAGCAGTTCTTC.

The chain carries TRBV7-3 and TRBJ1-1, with D possibly matching TRBD1 (5 bases). CDR3 length: 16 amino acids. V lost 5 bases and J 3 bases, leaving 19 bases between the germline ends. Per the germline V gene, CDR1 is SGHTA and CDR2 is FQGTGA. The DNA of the CDR3 is TGTGCCAGCAGCCCCGGGTTTCGGGGGTTGGACACTGAAGCTTTCTTT. It yields the protein CASSPGFRGLDTEAFF.

The rearrangement joins TRBV5-4 to TRBJ1-4; 9 nucleotides agree with TRBD1. Germline V gene lookup returns CDR1 SGHNT and CDR2 YYREEE (reference sequence). The trim removed 4 bases at V and 7 bases at J, leaving 8 bases unmatched. The CDR3 is 15 amino acids. CDR3 bases: TGTGCCAGCAGCCAGGGACAGGGTTCTGGTGAAAAACTGTTTTTT. As protein: CASSQGQGSGEKLFF.

J is TRBJ1-2 and V is TRBV5-1; the D gene is possibly TRBD1 (5 bases). Trimming left V 4 bases short and J 6 bases short, with 16 bases between. Per the germline V gene, CDR1 is SGHRS and CDR2 is YFSETQ. The CDR3 consists of 14 residues. The CDR3 DNA reads as TGCGCCAGCAGCCTGATGGCAGCCAGGGATGGCTACACCTTC. This encodes CASSLMAARDGYTF.

In this sample, this clone turned up once. The V gene is TRBV20-1, the J gene TRBJ1-2; tentative D call: TRBD1 (5 bases). V lost 3 bases to trimming and J lost 12 bases, with 17 bases between them. Germline lookup yields CDR1 DFQATT and CDR2 SNEGSKA (reference sequence). This CDR3 is built from 12 residues. The CDR3 protein is CSASIPAGRHTF. The DNA of the CDR3 is TGCAGTGCTAGTATCCCGGCAGGGAGGCACACCTTC.

Notes on this clone: Other DNA sequences from this sample encode an identical CDR3 as well. The chain links TRBV6-5 to TRBJ1-5; no reliable D call. This CDR3 spans 14 amino acids. Per germline, CDR1 MNHEY and CDR2 SVGAGI. The germline V and J ends were trimmed by 8 bases and 0 bases, with 11 bases remaining between them. CDR3 in DNA: TGTGCCAGCTCGGCTACAGATAGCAATCAGCCCCAGCATTTT. Its translation: CASSATDSNQPQHF.

The chain links TRBV3-1 (or the pseudogene TRBV3-2) to TRBJ1-1; possibly TRBD1 for D (5 bases). The V gene's germline CDR1 is LGHDT and CDR2 YNNKEL (reference sequence). The CDR3 is made up of 17 amino acids. Trimming took 0 bases from V and 0 from J, leaving 14 bases between them. The DNA of the CDR3 is TGTGCCAGCAGCCAAGATTATTCGACAGAAATGAACACTGAAGCTTTCTTT. This translates into CASSQDYSTEMNTEAFF.

This clone appeared once. The CDR3 nucleotides are TGTGCCAGTAGTACCCCGGGGACTAGCACTGAAGCTTTCTTT. It yields the protein CASSTPGTSTEAFF. The V gene is TRBV19, the J gene TRBJ1-1, with TRBD1 as a possible D gene (5 bases). Trimming stripped 4 bases from V and 4 bases from J, with 13 bases between. The CDR3 is 14 amino acids. CDR1 is LNHDA and CDR2 is SQIVND in the germline V gene (reference sequence).

The rearrangement joins TRBV6-1 to TRBJ2-7; D is unresolved. The length of the CDR3 is 14 residues. From germline, CDR1 is MNHNS and CDR2 SASEGT. V dropped 0 bases and J dropped 2 bases, with 8 bases sitting between them. The CDR3 loop reads CASSEAWAAYEQYF. CDR3 in DNA: TGTGCCAGCAGTGAAGCATGGGCCGCCTACGAGCAGTACTTC.

This CDR3 reads CASSLGLTYEQYF. The CDR3 DNA reads as TGCGCCAGCAGCTTGGGTCTAACCTACGAGCAGTACTTC. The rearrangement joins TRBV5-1 to TRBJ2-7; no firm D call. Trimming pared 0 bases from V and 2 bases from J, leaving 6 bases between. The CDR3 is 13 amino acids. Germline-derived CDR1 and CDR2 are SGHRS and YFSETQ.

J is TRBJ2-1 and V is TRBV11-3; D call uncertain. Germline loops: CDR1 SGHNT, CDR2 YENEEA. Trimming cost V 8 bases and J 7 bases, with 15 bases left between them. The CDR3 has 13 amino acids. CDR3 protein: CASGDQARNEQFF. In DNA form, the CDR3 reads TGTGCCAGCGGAGATCAAGCTCGGAATGAGCAGTTCTTC. The full variable domain, completed using reference TRBV11-3 and TRBJ2-1, is EAGVVQSPRYKIIEKKQPVAFWCNPISGHNTLYWYLQNLGQGPELLIRYENEEAVDDSQLPKDRFSAERLKGVDSTLKIQPAELGDSAVYLCASGDQARNEQFFGPGTRLTVL.

The chain links TRBV30 to TRBJ1-5, with TRBD1 matching over 7 bases. The CDR3 contains 14 residues. V was clipped by 3 bases and J by 7 bases; unmatched bases: 9. Germline CDR1 GTSNPN, CDR2 SVGIG (reference sequence). The CDR3 here is CAWREQGQRQPQHF. The CDR3 nucleotides read TGTGCCTGGAGGGAACAGGGGCAACGGCAGCCCCAGCATTTT.

This sequence joins TRBV30 and TRBJ2-1; possible D gene TRBD1, 5 bases. Trimming cost V 3 bases and J 1 base, with 13 bases left between them. Germline lookup yields CDR1 GTSNPN and CDR2 SVGIG (reference sequence). The CDR3 length is 15 residues. As DNA, the CDR3 is TGTGCCTGGAGCCCTTCAGGGTTTTCCTACAATGAGCAGTTCTTC. This encodes CAWSPSGFSYNEQFF.

This clone was picked up one time. The V gene is TRBV5-1, the J gene TRBJ1-2; 8 nucleotides match TRBD1. Germline assignment: CDR1 SGHRS and CDR2 YFSETQ. The CDR3 extends over 12 amino acids. V lost 4 bases to trimming and J lost 6 bases; unmatched junction nucleotides: 2. CDR3 region: CASSQDRDGYTF. The CDR3, as DNA: TGCGCCAGCAGCCAGGACAGGGATGGCTACACCTTC.

For the CDR3, the DNA is TGTGCCAGCAGTTACGAGCCGGGGACAGGGAATCGGAAGATGAACACTGAAGCTTTCTTT. Translated, it gives CASSYEPGTGNRKMNTEAFF. The chain links TRBV6-2 or TRBV6-3 to TRBJ1-1, with 9 bases matching TRBD1. J lost 0 bases, V lost 2 bases, and 16 bases had no gene match. CDR3 length: 20 residues. CDR1 and CDR2 from the germline V gene are MNHEY and SVGEGT.

CDR3 nucleotides: TGTGCCAGCAGCTTAGATCTAGCTAGCCCCGACGCCTACGAGCAGTACTTC. Its protein product is CASSLDLASPDAYEQYF. The genes are TRBV11-3 and TRBJ2-7; tentative D call: TRBD2 (5 bases). There are 17 residues in the CDR3. The germline V and J ends were trimmed by 0 bases and 2 bases, with 17 bases remaining between them. Per germline, CDR1 SGHNT and CDR2 YENEEA.

The gene calls are TRBV7-9 and TRBJ2-1; TRBD2 matches 7 bases. Germline V gene lookup returns CDR1 SEHNR and CDR2 FQNEAQ (reference sequence). This CDR3 has 15 amino acids. The ends lost 5 bases at V and 2 bases at J; junction bases unmatched: 6. DNA for the CDR3: TGTGCCAGCAGCACTTCTCGGGGGGCCTACAATGAGCAGTTCTTC. It encodes CASSTSRGAYNEQFF. The full variable domain, rest sourced from reference TRBV7-9 and TRBJ2-1, is DTGVSQNPRHKITKRGQNVTFRCDPISEHNRLYWYRQTLGQGPEFLTYFQNEAQLEKSRLLSDRFSAERPKGSFSTLEIQRTEQGDSAMYLCASSTSRGAYNEQFFGPGTRLTVL.

This chain joins TRBV7-9 and TRBJ1-1, with D maybe TRBD1 (6 bases). Germline V CDR1 and CDR2: SEHNR, FQNEAQ (reference sequence). With 3 bases removed from V and 6 bases from J, the gap between germline ends came to 14 bases. This CDR3 contains 14 residues. The CDR3 nucleotides read TGTGCCAGCAGCTTGGCAGCACAGGGCTCTGAAGCTTTCTTT. This codes for CASSLAAQGSEAFF.

J is TRBJ1-4 and V is TRBV3-1 (or the pseudogene TRBV3-2), with TRBD1 matching over 10 bases. CDR1 is LGHDT and CDR2 is YNNKEL in the germline V gene (reference sequence). CDR3 length: 18 amino acids. After removal of 2 bases from V and 8 bases from J, the junction contained 14 bases not matched to a gene. The CDR3 is CASSQSVPGQGTGEKLFF. CDR3 DNA: TGTGCCAGCAGCCAATCTGTTCCGGGACAGGGGACGGGAGAAAAACTGTTTTTT.

The chain has TRBV7-2 and TRBJ2-3, with 7 bases fitting TRBD1. Germline CDR1 is SGHTA and CDR2 is FQGNSA. This CDR3 region has 14 residues. The V segment lost 3 bases and the J segment 4 bases; nucleotides outside the gene matches: 4. CDR3 amino acids: CASSLTGWADTQYF. CDR3 nucleotide sequence: TGTGCCAGCAGCTTGACAGGGTGGGCAGATACGCAGTATTTT.

This sequence joins TRBV9 and TRBJ1-5; D gene unclear. This CDR3 has 15 residues. Trimming left V 0 bases short and J 4 bases short, with 11 bases between. The germline CDR1 and CDR2 sequences are SGDLS and YYNGEE. CDR3 protein: CASSVGSSNNQPQHF. As DNA, the CDR3 is TGTGCCAGCAGCGTAGGTAGTAGCAATAATCAGCCCCAGCATTTT. The full variable domain, in which reference TRBV9 and TRBJ1-5 provide the parts outside the CDR3, is DSGVTQTPKHLITATGQRVTLRCSPRSGDLSVYWYQQSLDQGLQFLIQYYNGEERAKGNILERFSAQQFPDLHSELNLSSLELGDSALYFCASSVGSSNNQPQHFGDGTRLSIL.

This clone was counted only a few times. The chain carries TRBV27 and TRBJ2-4; D call uncertain. Trimming pared 0 bases from V and 1 base from J, leaving 10 bases between. This CDR3 has 16 amino acids. Germline V CDR1 and CDR2: MNHEY, SMNVEV (reference sequence). The CDR3: CASSLSSLFAKNIQYF. DNA of the CDR3: TGTGCCAGCAGTTTATCTAGTCTCTTCGCCAAAAACATTCAGTACTTC.

This clone was recorded once. The chain combines TRBV9 with TRBJ1-1, with a possible D match to TRBD1 (6 bases). This CDR3 spans 14 amino acids. Trimming took 3 bases from V and 5 from J, leaving 14 bases between them. Germline CDR1 and CDR2: SGDLS and YYNGEE. The DNA of the CDR3 is TGTGCCAGCAGCGCTCAGGTTCAGGGGACTGAAGCTTTCTTT. Its translation is CASSAQVQGTEAFF. Full variable domain (remainder filled in from reference TRBV9 and TRBJ1-1): DSGVTQTPKHLITATGQRVTLRCSPRSGDLSVYWYQQSLDQGLQFLIQYYNGEERAKGNILERFSAQQFPDLHSELNLSSLELGDSALYFCASSAQVQGTEAFFGQGTRLTVV.

The chain has TRBV5-6 and TRBJ2-7; 7 bases are shared with TRBD1. Germline assignment: CDR1 SGHDT and CDR2 YYEEEE. J was trimmed by 6 bases and V by 2 bases; bases with no gene match: 14. This CDR3 has 16 amino acids. The CDR3 spells CASSFPGPGQVAEQYF. For the CDR3, the DNA is TGTGCCAGCAGCTTCCCCGGCCCAGGACAGGTGGCCGAGCAGTACTTC. The full variable domain, in which reference TRBV5-6 and TRBJ2-7 provide the parts outside the CDR3, is DAGVTQSPTHLIKTRGQQVTLRCSPKSGHDTVSWYQQALGQGPQFIFQYYEEEERQRGNFPDRFSGHQFPNYSSELNVNALLLGDSALYLCASSFPGPGQVAEQYFGPGTRLTVT.

In this sample, this clone turned up once. The chain is built from TRBV4-1 and TRBJ2-7; D ambiguous. Germline V lookup: CDR1 MGHRA, CDR2 YSYEKL. Trimming removed 0 bases at V and 0 bases at J, with 9 bases between. The CDR3 runs to 15 residues. CDR3 in amino acids: CASSQDERSSYEQYF. The DNA of the CDR3 is TGCGCCAGCAGCCAAGATGAAAGGAGCTCCTACGAGCAGTACTTC.

The CDR3 spells CASSLETSGPLKNEQFF. CDR3 nucleotide sequence: TGTGCCAGCAGCTTAGAGACTAGCGGGCCTCTTAAGAATGAGCAGTTCTTC. V and J are TRBV11-2 and TRBJ2-1; 10 nucleotides align to TRBD2. V lost 0 bases and J lost 7; bases outside the gene matches: 9. Germline CDR1 and CDR2: SGHAT and FQNNGV. The CDR3 is made up of 17 amino acids. Complete variable domain (other parts from reference TRBV11-2 and TRBJ2-1): EAGVAQSPRYKIIEKRQSVAFWCNPISGHATLYWYQQILGQGPKLLIQFQNNGVVDDSQLPKDRFSAERLKGVDSTLKIQPAKLEDSAVYLCASSLETSGPLKNEQFFGPGTRLTVL.

This chain joins TRBV11-2 and TRBJ1-1; D is unclear. V lost 5 bases to trimming and J lost 7 bases, with 11 bases between them. The germline V gene encodes CDR1 SGHAT and CDR2 FQNNGV. The CDR3 has 12 amino acids. This chain's CDR3 is CASSHPKSEAFF. The DNA for the CDR3 is TGTGCCAGCAGCCACCCAAAGAGTGAAGCTTTCTTT.

The V gene is TRBV4-1, the J gene TRBJ2-3, with D perhaps TRBD2 (6 bases). Trimming took 6 bases from V and 2 from J, leaving 18 bases between them. Germline loops: CDR1 MGHRA, CDR2 YSYEKL. The CDR3 length is 16 residues. The CDR3 here is CASSLLSGPNTDTQYF. For the CDR3, the DNA is TGCGCCAGCAGTCTTCTTAGCGGTCCCAACACAGATACGCAGTATTTT.

V is TRBV30 and J is TRBJ2-1; TRBD2 is a possible D gene (6 bases). The CDR3 has 13 amino acids. V lost 4 bases, J lost 8 bases, and 15 bases lay in between. The germline V gene encodes CDR1 GTSNPN and CDR2 SVGIG (reference sequence). The CDR3 DNA reads as TGTGCCTGGAAGAGGGGACTGGGGGATGAGCAGTTCTTC. Translated: CAWKRGLGDEQFF.